Listed here are 27 T cell receptor beta chains from one sample, sequenced in a study of blood T cell repertoires in COVID-19. The repertoire was sequenced with immunoSEQ multiplex PCR; TCRdb's copy has only in-frame clones and lacks some. Of some 150,000 clones listed, 85% to 90% are singletons. The sequenced sample was peripheral blood. The origin of the receptors is a woman between 40 and 50 years old with acute or convalescent COVID-19.

The chain joins TRBV6-5 to TRBJ1-1; TRBD1 matches at 8 bases. Germline loops: CDR1 MNHEY, CDR2 SVGAGI. Trimming removed 6 bases from V and 5 bases from J; junction bases left unmatched: 11. There are 15 residues in the CDR3. The CDR3 DNA reads as TGTGCCAGCAGCAGTATGTCAGGGGGCCGGACTGAAGCTTTCTTT. It yields the protein CASSSMSGGRTEAFF.

This chain joins TRBV9 and TRBJ2-7; D is possibly TRBD1 (6 bases). The V end lost 3 bases, the J end lost 2 bases, and 24 bases lay between the germline ends. The CDR3 contains 18 residues. CDR1 is SGDLS and CDR2 is YYNGEE in the germline V gene. CDR3 nucleotides: TGTGCCAGCAGCGCAACAACAAAAAGCTCCGGACAGCCCTACGAGCAGTACTTC. Amino acids: CASSATTKSSGQPYEQYF. The full variable domain, its missing parts supplied by reference TRBV9 and TRBJ2-7, is DSGVTQTPKHLITATGQRVTLRCSPRSGDLSVYWYQQSLDQGLQFLIQYYNGEERAKGNILERFSAQQFPDLHSELNLSSLELGDSALYFCASSATTKSSGQPYEQYFGPGTRLTVT.

The chain is built from TRBV18 and TRBJ1-1, with D perhaps TRBD1 (6 bases). V was clipped by 0 bases and J by 4 bases, with 12 bases between them. This CDR3 has 15 residues. Per germline, CDR1 KGHSH and CDR2 LQKENI. CDR3 region: CASSPPYNRATEAFF. CDR3 DNA sequence: TGTGCCAGCTCACCACCATATAACAGGGCCACTGAAGCTTTCTTT.

The rearrangement joins TRBV9 to TRBJ2-3; 12 nucleotides agree with TRBD2. J gave up 1 base and V 3 bases, and 3 bases lay outside the gene matches. CDR3 length equals 16 residues. Germline loops: CDR1 SGDLS, CDR2 YYNGEE. The CDR3 spells CASSGRLAGGTDTQYF. The DNA of the CDR3 is TGTGCCAGCAGCGGAAGACTAGCGGGGGGCACAGATACGCAGTATTTT. Filled out from reference TRBV9 and TRBJ2-3, the complete variable domain reads DSGVTQTPKHLITATGQRVTLRCSPRSGDLSVYWYQQSLDQGLQFLIQYYNGEERAKGNILERFSAQQFPDLHSELNLSSLELGDSALYFCASSGRLAGGTDTQYFGPGTRLTVL.

The chain uses TRBV9 and TRBJ2-1; D uncertain. The CDR3 sequence is 15 residues long. The ends were cut back, 0 bases at V and 7 bases at J, with 14 bases in the middle. Germline V lookup: CDR1 SGDLS, CDR2 YYNGEE. CDR3 region: CASSVDSALVNEQFF. The DNA of the CDR3 is TGTGCCAGCAGCGTAGACAGTGCCCTGGTGAATGAGCAGTTCTTC.

This clone was recorded a few times. This sequence joins TRBV24-1 and TRBJ1-1; 7 bases match TRBD1. After removal of 3 bases from V and 3 bases from J, the junction contained 3 bases not matched to a gene. The CDR3 runs 14 residues. Germline CDR1 is KGHDR and CDR2 is SFDVKD. The CDR3 bases are TGTGCCACCAGTGATGGCAGGGGGGACACTGAAGCTTTCTTT. This sequence encodes CATSDGRGDTEAFF.

DNA of the CDR3: TGTGCCAGCGAAGCCGCCGGGACAGGGAGTAACTATGGCTACACCTTC. It encodes CASEAAGTGSNYGYTF. This chain uses TRBV6-6 with TRBJ1-2; 9 positions agree with TRBD1. This CDR3 is built from 16 residues. After removal of 8 bases from V and 1 base from J, the junction contained 11 bases not matched to a gene. Germline values: CDR1 MNHNY, CDR2 SVGAGI (reference sequence).

The chain is built from TRBV24-1 and TRBJ2-3, with D possibly matching TRBD1 (5 bases). The CDR3 consists of 15 residues. V lost 5 bases, J lost 0 bases, and 11 bases lay in between. The V gene's germline CDR1 is KGHDR and CDR2 SFDVKD. DNA for the CDR3: TGTGCCACCAGTGTTAAGGGGATAAGCACAGATACGCAGTATTTT. This encodes CATSVKGISTDTQYF.

The chain uses TRBV10-3 and TRBJ2-1, with a weak D call TRBD2 (6 bases). Per germline, CDR1 ENHRY and CDR2 SYGVKD. This CDR3 spans 13 amino acids. V was cut by 4 bases and J by 5 bases, with 9 bases left in between. CDR3 DNA sequence: TGTGCCATCAGTGGGGACTTGAACAATGAGCAGTTCTTC. As protein: CAISGDLNNEQFF.

The V and J genes are TRBV7-8 and TRBJ2-3, with D tentatively TRBD1 (6 bases). Germline values: CDR1 SGHVS, CDR2 FQNEAQ. The CDR3 extends over 15 amino acids. V lost 4 bases and J lost 2, with 13 bases in between. CDR3 region: CASSYPTGHTDTQYF. DNA of the CDR3: TGTGCCAGCAGCTATCCGACAGGACACACAGATACGCAGTATTTT.

V gene TRBV9 combines with J gene TRBJ2-1, with D perhaps matching TRBD2 (5 bases). CDR1 and CDR2 from the germline V gene are SGDLS and YYNGEE. There are 14 residues in the CDR3. V was clipped by 0 bases and J by 7 bases, with 11 bases between them. The CDR3 spells CASSVGSSGNEQFF. In DNA, the CDR3 is TGTGCCAGCAGCGTAGGTTCCTCGGGGAATGAGCAGTTCTTC.

V gene TRBV7-3 combines with J gene TRBJ2-7; D might be TRBD1 (5 bases). The V gene lost 5 bases and the J gene lost 2 bases, with 10 bases spanning the gap. From germline, CDR1 is SGHTA and CDR2 FQGTGA. This CDR3 has 13 amino acids. The CDR3 DNA follows: TGTGCCAGCAGCCTAGGGGCTACCTACGAGCAGTACTTC. The encoded protein is CASSLGATYEQYF.

The chain combines TRBV5-5 with TRBJ1-4, with 9 bases fitting TRBD1. CDR3 length equals 15 residues. CDR1 and CDR2 from the germline V gene are SGHKS and YYEKEE (reference sequence). V shed 4 bases and J 4 bases; nucleotides not matched to a gene: 5. The CDR3 sequence is CASSRTGGDNEKLFF. Here the CDR3 DNA reads TGTGCCAGCAGCAGAACAGGGGGCGATAATGAAAAACTGTTTTTT.

The rearrangement uses TRBV3-1 (or the pseudogene TRBV3-2) and TRBJ1-2, with 7 bases identical to TRBD1. This CDR3 spans 17 amino acids. Unmatched junction bases numbered 12, after V lost 0 bases and J lost 5 bases. Looked up from germline, CDR1 is LGHDT and CDR2 is YNNKEL (reference sequence). The CDR3 nucleotides read TGTGCCAGCAGCCAAGATTACCGGACAGGCAATTTTTATGGCTACACCTTC. Protein sequence: CASSQDYRTGNFYGYTF.

The V and J genes are TRBV29-1 and TRBJ2-7; perhaps TRBD1 as D (5 bases). CDR3 length equals 12 residues. Trimming pared 7 bases from V and 5 bases from J, leaving 15 bases between. Per germline, CDR1 SQVTM and CDR2 ANQGSEA. CDR3: CSGKTEKDEQYF. DNA for the CDR3: TGCAGCGGGAAGACAGAGAAGGACGAGCAGTACTTC.

The chain links TRBV19 to TRBJ1-6, with 9 bases lining up with TRBD1. Trimming removed 7 bases from V and 10 bases from J; junction bases left unmatched: 8. Looked up from germline, CDR1 is LNHDA and CDR2 is SQIVND (reference sequence). The length of the CDR3 is 14 residues. The CDR3 coding sequence is TGTGCCAGTACCCACACAGGGGGCGGGTCACCCCTCCACTTT. This translates into CASTHTGGGSPLHF.

The V and J genes are TRBV7-2 and TRBJ1-5; TRBD1 aligns across 7 bases. Germline V lookup: CDR1 SGHTA, CDR2 FQGNSA. After removal of 0 bases from V and 7 bases from J, the junction contained 3 bases not matched to a gene. This CDR3 is built from 14 residues. CDR3 bases: TGTGCCAGCAGCTTAGCCAGGGGGAGGCAGCCCCAGCATTTT. Translated: CASSLARGRQPQHF. The full variable domain, rest sourced from reference TRBV7-2 and TRBJ1-5, is GAGVSQSPSNKVTEKGKDVELRCDPISGHTALYWYRQSLGQGLEFLIYFQGNSAPDKSGLPSDRFSAERTGGSVSTLTIQRTQQEDSAVYLCASSLARGRQPQHFGDGTRLSIL.

V and J are TRBV19 and TRBJ2-1; 8 bases are shared with TRBD1. The V gene's germline CDR1 is LNHDA and CDR2 SQIVND (reference sequence). The CDR3 contains 15 residues. V was clipped by 7 bases and J by 4 bases; unmatched bases: 9. The CDR3 DNA reads as TGTGCCAGTACCTACGGACAGGGTCCTTACAATGAGCAGTTCTTC. It codes for CASTYGQGPYNEQFF. Looking up the rest from reference TRBV19 and TRBJ2-1 gives the full variable domain: DGGITQSPKYLFRKEGQNVTLSCEQNLNHDAMYWYRQDPGQGLRLIYYSQIVNDFQKGDIAEGYSVSREKKESFPLTVTSAQKNPTAFYLCASTYGQGPYNEQFFGPGTRLTVL.

The chain combines TRBV14 with TRBJ2-2, with D maybe TRBD1 (5 bases). The CDR3 runs to 15 residues. Trimming removed 3 bases from V and 1 base from J, with 9 bases in between. Germline values: CDR1 SGHDN, CDR2 FVKESK. CDR3 sequence reads: CASSQLTGNTGELFF. The CDR3 DNA reads TGTGCCAGCAGCCAGCTTACAGGGAACACCGGGGAGCTGTTTTTT.

The chain carries TRBV6-6 and TRBJ1-2; weak D call: TRBD1 (6 bases). The germline CDR1 and CDR2 sequences are MNHNY and SVGAGI (reference sequence). With 5 bases removed from V and 0 bases from J, the gap between germline ends came to 13 bases. The CDR3 is 15 amino acids. CDR3 sequence reads: CASSDRTESNYGYTF. The DNA for the CDR3 is TGTGCCAGCAGTGATCGGACAGAATCTAACTATGGCTACACCTTC.

The chain recombines TRBV19 with TRBJ1-5; D is perhaps TRBD1 (6 bases). The V end lost 7 bases, the J end lost 0 bases, and 19 bases lay between the germline ends. Germline V gives CDR1 LNHDA, CDR2 SQIVND (reference sequence). The CDR3 length is 17 residues. The CDR3 is CASKRGAMIGSNQPQHF. DNA for the CDR3: TGTGCCAGTAAACGGGGGGCGATGATAGGTAGCAATCAGCCCCAGCATTTT.

This chain joins TRBV5-1 and TRBJ2-1; perhaps TRBD2 as D (6 bases). The CDR3 has 14 residues. The V gene's germline CDR1 is SGHRS and CDR2 YFSETQ. The V end lost 7 bases, the J end lost 2 bases, and 13 bases lay between the germline ends. The CDR3 DNA is TGCGCCAGCTCCTCGGGGGAAGCCTACAATGAGCAGTTCTTC. Translation gives CASSSGEAYNEQFF.

In its sample, this clone was seen once. The rearrangement uses TRBV14 and TRBJ2-3, with TRBD2 matching 8 bases. V lost 1 base and J lost 5; bases outside the gene matches: 2. The CDR3 has 14 amino acids. Looked up from germline, CDR1 is SGHDN and CDR2 is FVKESK. The CDR3 spells CASSQGLAQDTQYF. The CDR3 region has the DNA TGTGCCAGCAGCCAAGGACTAGCGCAAGATACGCAGTATTTT.

This clone was seen a handful of times. The genes are TRBV6-5 and TRBJ1-6, with TRBD1 matching 7 bases. Germline V gene lookup returns CDR1 MNHEY and CDR2 SVGAGI. The CDR3 contains 14 residues. Unmatched junction bases numbered 18, after V lost 8 bases and J lost 17 bases. CDR3 sequence reads: CASLAGTVEPGVHF. The CDR3 coding sequence is TGTGCCAGCTTGGCCGGGACAGTGGAGCCAGGGGTCCACTTT.

The count of this clone is one. The V gene is TRBV5-1, the J gene TRBJ1-2, with D hard to call. V gave up 3 bases and J gave up 8 bases, with 14 bases separating them. The CDR3 runs 13 residues. CDR1 is SGHRS, CDR2 YFSETQ, per germline. CDR3 region: CASSSYGLPGYTF. CDR3 nucleotides: TGCGCCAGCAGCTCGTACGGACTTCCGGGCTACACCTTC.

The chain has TRBV6-2 or TRBV6-3 and TRBJ2-7; D gene unclear. The CDR3 contains 13 residues. Germline V gives CDR1 MNHEY, CDR2 SVGEGT. The V end lost 0 bases, the J end lost 4 bases, and 7 bases lay between the germline ends. The CDR3 nucleotides are TGTGCCAGCAGTTACTCGAACAATTACGAGCAGTACTTC. Protein product: CASSYSNNYEQYF.

V gene TRBV29-1 combines with J gene TRBJ2-7, with 9 positions matching TRBD1. Trimming at V came to 2 bases and at J to 6 bases, leaving 8 bases not matched to a gene. CDR3 size: 14 residues. Germline CDR1 and CDR2: SQVTM and ANQGSEA. CDR3 sequence (DNA): TGCAGCGTTGAACCCGGAGGGACAGGGCGCGAGCAGTACTTC. Its translation is CSVEPGGTGREQYF.